This is a list of T cell receptor beta chains from one sample in a study of T cells in Graves' hyperthyroidism and ophthalmopathy. TCRdb used MiXCR to reprocess the multiplex PCR reads, holding one entry per CDR3 protein. The sample shows some 300,000 distinct CDR3 sequences, 15% to 20% of them seen only once. The sample comprised blood. These receptors came from a man between 45 and 60 years old with Graves' ophthalmopathy. Each CDR3 is given with its conserved first and last residue. The D gene is left open where the match is weak. The listing skips clone size in some rows; elsewhere it reads once, few, many or a size class.

CDR3 protein: CSVERGTSYNEQFF
CDR3 DNA: TGCAGCGTTGAACGCGGGACCTCCTACAATGAGCAGTTCTTC
V gene: TRBV29-1
clone size: many
J gene: TRBJ2-1
D gene: .

CDR3 protein: CSASLRGQYNSPLHF
CDR3 DNA: TGCAGTGCTAGTTTGAGGGGGCAGTATAATTCACCCCTCCACTTT
V gene: TRBV20-1
clone size: .
J gene: TRBJ1-6
D gene: TRBD1

CDR3 protein: CASSPTSGTSNEQFF
CDR3 DNA: TGTGCCAGCAGTCCAACTAGCGGGACGAGTAATGAGCAGTTCTTC
V gene: TRBV28
clone size: many
J gene: TRBJ2-1
D gene: TRBD2

CDR3 protein: CASSLYVNEQYF
CDR3 DNA: TGTGCCAGCAGCTTATATGTTAACGAGCAGTACTTC
V gene: TRBV11-2
clone size: .
J gene: TRBJ2-7
D gene: .

CDR3 protein: CAWSVWGARTGELFF
CDR3 DNA: TGTGCCTGGAGTGTTTGGGGGGCACGAACCGGGGAGCTGTTTTTT
V gene: TRBV30
clone size: many
J gene: TRBJ2-2
D gene: .

CDR3 protein: CAAKPRTGAVGELFF
CDR3 DNA: TGTGCCGCCAAGCCGCGGACAGGGGCAGTCGGGGAGCTGTTTTTT
V gene: TRBV28
clone size: few
J gene: TRBJ2-2
D gene: TRBD1

CDR3 protein: CSARPGTAYEQYF
CDR3 DNA: TGCAGTGCTAGGCCCGGGACAGCCTACGAGCAGTACTTC
V gene: TRBV20-1
clone size: many
J gene: TRBJ2-7
D gene: TRBD1

CDR3 protein: CASSPTRTGHNEQFF
CDR3 DNA: TGTGCCAGCAGCCCCACCCGGACAGGTCACAATGAGCAGTTCTTC
V gene: TRBV7-2
clone size: .
J gene: TRBJ2-1
D gene: TRBD1

CDR3 protein: CASTRLGRDTGELFF
CDR3 DNA: TGTGCCAGTACCCGGCTTGGGCGTGACACCGGGGAGCTGTTTTTT
V gene: TRBV19
clone size: few
J gene: TRBJ2-2
D gene: .

CDR3 protein: CASSLGSGGDTQYF
CDR3 DNA: TGTGCCAGCAGCTTAGGTAGCGGGGGGGATACGCAGTATTTT
V gene: TRBV11-2
clone size: .
J gene: TRBJ2-3
D gene: TRBD2

CDR3 protein: CASGRTGWNTEAFF
CDR3 DNA: TGTGCCAGCGGACGTACAGGGTGGAACACTGAAGCTTTCTTT
V gene: TRBV7-8
clone size: many
J gene: TRBJ1-1
D gene: .

CDR3 protein: CAIREGDGSTYEQYF
CDR3 DNA: TGTGCCATCCGGGAAGGGGACGGGTCGACCTACGAGCAGTACTTC
V gene: TRBV10-3
clone size: .
J gene: TRBJ2-7
D gene: .

CDR3 protein: CASSPTGGFATNEKLFF
CDR3 DNA: TGCGCCAGCAGCCCGACAGGGGGCTTTGCAACTAATGAAAAACTGTTTTTT
V gene: TRBV4-1
clone size: few
J gene: TRBJ1-4
D gene: TRBD1

CDR3 protein: CASSDTPYERYF
CDR3 DNA: TGTGCCAGCAGTGATACGCCCTACGAGCGGTACTTC
V gene: TRBV6-1
clone size: .
J gene: TRBJ2-7
D gene: .

CDR3 protein: CASSPRTSGSGTGELFF
CDR3 DNA: TGTGCCAGCTCACCCCGGACTAGCGGGAGTGGCACCGGGGAGCTGTTTTTT
V gene: TRBV18
clone size: .
J gene: TRBJ2-2
D gene: TRBD2

CDR3 protein: CASSPGTGLGAFF
CDR3 DNA: TGTGCCAGCAGTCCCGGGACAGGGCTAGGAGCTTTCTTT
V gene: TRBV27
clone size: many
J gene: TRBJ1-1
D gene: TRBD1

CDR3 protein: CASTSDRGRRSDEQFF
CDR3 DNA: TGTGCCAGCACCTCCGACAGGGGGAGGAGGTCGGATGAGCAGTTCTTC
V gene: TRBV2
clone size: many
J gene: TRBJ2-1
D gene: TRBD1

CDR3 protein: CASSRPDRGFYEQYF
CDR3 DNA: TGCGCCAGCAGCCGTCCCGACAGGGGATTCTACGAGCAGTACTTC
V gene: TRBV5-1
clone size: many
J gene: TRBJ2-7
D gene: TRBD1

CDR3 protein: CASKSDYSNQPQHF
CDR3 DNA: TGTGCCAGCAAATCAGACTATAGCAATCAGCCCCAGCATTTT
V gene: TRBV2
clone size: many
J gene: TRBJ1-5
D gene: .

CDR3 protein: CASSGGGTQYF
CDR3 DNA: TGTGCCAGCAGTGGAGGGGGTACGCAGTATTTT
V gene: TRBV2
clone size: many
J gene: TRBJ2-3
D gene: .

CDR3 protein: CASSATVGGTEAFF
CDR3 DNA: TGTGCCAGCAGCGCCACCGTGGGGGGGACTGAAGCTTTCTTT
V gene: TRBV9
clone size: many
J gene: TRBJ1-1
D gene: .

CDR3 protein: CTSSPGQGTDTQYF
CDR3 DNA: TGTACCAGCAGCCCTGGACAGGGAACAGATACGCAGTATTTT
V gene: TRBV7-3
clone size: once
J gene: TRBJ2-3
D gene: TRBD1

CDR3 protein: CASSLDLTGELFF
CDR3 DNA: TGTGCCAGCAGCTTAGATCTGACCGGGGAGCTGTTTTTT
V gene: TRBV11-2
clone size: many
J gene: TRBJ2-2
D gene: .

CDR3 protein: CASSRRDTQYF
CDR3 DNA: TGTGCCAGCAGCAGGAGGGATACGCAGTATTTT
V gene: TRBV5-6
clone size: .
J gene: TRBJ2-3
D gene: .

CDR3 protein: CAISEGTSGSVETQYF
CDR3 DNA: TGTGCCATCAGTGAAGGGACTAGCGGGAGTGTGGAGACCCAGTACTTC
V gene: TRBV10-3
clone size: few
J gene: TRBJ2-5
D gene: TRBD2

CDR3 protein: CASRGLQGAPSGANVLTF
CDR3 DNA: TGTGCCAGCAGGGGCCTGCAGGGGGCTCCCTCTGGGGCCAACGTCCTGACTTTC
V gene: TRBV28
clone size: few
J gene: TRBJ2-6
D gene: TRBD1

CDR3 protein: CASSMRANTEAFF
CDR3 DNA: TGTGCCAGTAGTATGCGGGCGAACACTGAAGCTTTCTTT
V gene: TRBV19
clone size: .
J gene: TRBJ1-1
D gene: .

CDR3 protein: CASSLKPGQARYNEQFF
CDR3 DNA: TGTGCCAGCAGTTTAAAACCGGGACAGGCTAGGTACAATGAGCAGTTCTTC
V gene: TRBV6-1
clone size: many
J gene: TRBJ2-1
D gene: TRBD1

CDR3 protein: CASSFETGGNNTF
CDR3 DNA: TGTGCCAGCAGCTTCGAGACAGGGGGAAACAACACCTTC
V gene: TRBV7-9
clone size: .
J gene: TRBJ1-2
D gene: TRBD1

CDR3 protein: CAISEIQGRTEAFF
CDR3 DNA: TGTGCCATCAGTGAAATCCAGGGGAGGACTGAAGCTTTCTTT
V gene: TRBV10-3
clone size: many
J gene: TRBJ1-1
D gene: .

CDR3 protein: CASSQNSAQYF
CDR3 DNA: TGTGCCAGCAGCCAAAACAGTGCGCAGTACTTC
V gene: TRBV3-1
clone size: few
J gene: TRBJ2-7
D gene: .

CDR3 protein: CASSLAGTGTSDEQFF
CDR3 DNA: TGCGCCAGCAGCTTGGCCGGGACAGGGACGTCCGATGAGCAGTTCTTC
V gene: TRBV5-1
clone size: few
J gene: TRBJ2-1
D gene: TRBD1

CDR3 protein: CASSFLEASVNLNTEAFF
CDR3 DNA: TGTGCCAGCAGCTTCCTAGAGGCCTCGGTAAACTTGAACACTGAAGCTTTCTTT
V gene: TRBV13
clone size: .
J gene: TRBJ1-1
D gene: .

CDR3 protein: CAAHKQAGETQYF
CDR3 DNA: TGTGCCGCCCATAAGCAAGCGGGAGAGACCCAGTACTTC
V gene: TRBV10-3
clone size: .
J gene: TRBJ2-5
D gene: .

CDR3 protein: CASSQDRWQGNTIYF
CDR3 DNA: TGCGCCAGCAGCCAAGATAGGTGGCAGGGAAACACCATATATTTT
V gene: TRBV4-1
clone size: .
J gene: TRBJ1-3
D gene: .

CDR3 protein: CASSLIGQEPYNEQFF
CDR3 DNA: TGTGCCAGCAGCTTAATTGGACAGGAGCCGTACAATGAGCAGTTCTTC
V gene: TRBV7-3
clone size: many
J gene: TRBJ2-1
D gene: TRBD1

CDR3 protein: CASSLGPGRTTDADTQYF
CDR3 DNA: TGTGCCAGCAGCTTGGGACCCGGACGAACCACCGACGCAGATACGCAGTATTTT
V gene: TRBV7-8
clone size: .
J gene: TRBJ2-3
D gene: .

CDR3 protein: CASSVEIGAQGYNEQFF
CDR3 DNA: TGTGCCAGCAGCGTAGAGATAGGAGCCCAGGGGTACAATGAGCAGTTCTTC
V gene: TRBV9
clone size: .
J gene: TRBJ2-1
D gene: .

CDR3 protein: CASSLEGAHEQYF
CDR3 DNA: TGCGCCAGCAGCTTGGAGGGGGCCCACGAGCAGTACTTC
V gene: TRBV5-1
clone size: many
J gene: TRBJ2-7
D gene: TRBD1

CDR3 protein: CASSLVGTGTPRARETQYF
CDR3 DNA: TGTGCCAGCAGCTTAGTTGGGACAGGGACCCCCCGGGCTAGAGAGACCCAGTACTTC
V gene: TRBV11-2
clone size: many
J gene: TRBJ2-5
D gene: TRBD1

CDR3 protein: CASSEFGVNTEAFF
CDR3 DNA: TGCGCCAGCAGTGAGTTTGGGGTGAACACTGAAGCTTTCTTT
V gene: TRBV10-2
clone size: many
J gene: TRBJ1-1
D gene: .

CDR3 protein: CSAARQGARDEQFF
CDR3 DNA: TGCAGTGCTGCCCGACAGGGGGCGCGGGATGAGCAGTTCTTC
V gene: TRBV20-1
clone size: .
J gene: TRBJ2-1
D gene: TRBD1

CDR3 protein: CSARTHAGLAGVKGENEQFF
CDR3 DNA: TGCAGTGCTAGAACCCACGCGGGACTAGCGGGAGTCAAGGGTGAGAATGAGCAGTTCTTC
V gene: TRBV20-1
clone size: many
J gene: TRBJ2-1
D gene: TRBD2

CDR3 protein: CASSTQGHGQYF
CDR3 DNA: TGTGCCAGCAGCACGCAGGGGCATGGGCAGTACTTC
V gene: TRBV7-9
clone size: many
J gene: TRBJ2-7
D gene: .

CDR3 protein: CASSPVDGHNEKLFF
CDR3 DNA: TGTGCCAGCAGCCCAGTGGACGGACATAATGAAAAACTGTTTTTT
V gene: TRBV6-1
clone size: .
J gene: TRBJ1-4
D gene: .

CDR3 protein: CASSPTVTGELFF
CDR3 DNA: TGTGCCAGCAGCCCGACAGTCACCGGGGAGCTGTTTTTT
V gene: TRBV7-6
clone size: few
J gene: TRBJ2-2
D gene: .

CDR3 protein: CAWSVSSGSSDTQYF
CDR3 DNA: TGTGCCTGGAGTGTATCTAGCGGGTCCTCAGATACGCAGTATTTT
V gene: TRBV30
clone size: .
J gene: TRBJ2-3
D gene: TRBD2